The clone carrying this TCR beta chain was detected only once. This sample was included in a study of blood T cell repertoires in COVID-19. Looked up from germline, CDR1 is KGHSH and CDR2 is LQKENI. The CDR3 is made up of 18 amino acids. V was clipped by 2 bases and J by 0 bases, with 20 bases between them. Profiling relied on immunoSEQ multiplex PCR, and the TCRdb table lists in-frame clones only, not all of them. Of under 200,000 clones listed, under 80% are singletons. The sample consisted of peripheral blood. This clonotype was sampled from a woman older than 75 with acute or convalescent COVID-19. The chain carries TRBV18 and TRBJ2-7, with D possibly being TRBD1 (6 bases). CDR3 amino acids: CASSPSSPGHLSSYEQYF. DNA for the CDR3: TGTGCCAGCTCACCAAGTTCACCGGGACACCTGAGCTCCTACGAGCAGTACTTC. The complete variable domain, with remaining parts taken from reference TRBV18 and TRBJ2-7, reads NAGVMQNPRHLVRRRGQEARLRCSPMKGHSHVYWYRQLPEEGLKFMVYLQKENIIDESGMPKERFSAEFPKEGPSILRIQQVVRGDSAAYFCASSPSSPGHLSSYEQYFGPGTRLTVT.